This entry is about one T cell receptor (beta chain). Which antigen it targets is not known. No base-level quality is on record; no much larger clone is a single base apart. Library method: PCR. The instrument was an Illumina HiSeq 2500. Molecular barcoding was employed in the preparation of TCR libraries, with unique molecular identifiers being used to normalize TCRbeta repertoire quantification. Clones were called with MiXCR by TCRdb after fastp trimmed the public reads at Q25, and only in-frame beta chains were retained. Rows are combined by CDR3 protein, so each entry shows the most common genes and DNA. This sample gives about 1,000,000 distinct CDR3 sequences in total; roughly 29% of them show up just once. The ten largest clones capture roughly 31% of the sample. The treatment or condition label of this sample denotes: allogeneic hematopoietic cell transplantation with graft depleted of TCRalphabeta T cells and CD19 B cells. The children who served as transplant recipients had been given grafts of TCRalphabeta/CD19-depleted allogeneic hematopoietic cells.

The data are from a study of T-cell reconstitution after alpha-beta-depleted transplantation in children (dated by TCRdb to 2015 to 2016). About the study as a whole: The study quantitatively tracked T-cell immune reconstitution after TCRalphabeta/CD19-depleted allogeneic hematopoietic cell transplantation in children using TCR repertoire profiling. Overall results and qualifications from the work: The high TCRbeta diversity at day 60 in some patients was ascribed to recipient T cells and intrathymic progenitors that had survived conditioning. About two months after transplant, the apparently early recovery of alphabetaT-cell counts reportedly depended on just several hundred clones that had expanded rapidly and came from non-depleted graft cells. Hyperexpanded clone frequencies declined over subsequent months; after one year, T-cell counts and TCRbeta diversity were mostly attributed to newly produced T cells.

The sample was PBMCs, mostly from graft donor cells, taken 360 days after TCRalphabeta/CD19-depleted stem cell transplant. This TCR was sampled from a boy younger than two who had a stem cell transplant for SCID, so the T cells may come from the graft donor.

This receptor carries the CDR3 CASSQDPGLGTQYF. The base sequence is TGCGCCAGCAGCCAAGATCCTGGATTGGGTACGCAGTATTTT. This chain is built from TRBV4-1 and TRBJ2-3; there is no confident call for the D gene. CDR1 and CDR2 were assigned from the germline V gene as MGHRA and YSYEKL. Trimming costs V 0 bases and J 8 bases, and their ends lie 12 bases apart. CDR3 length: 14 amino acids, cysteine to phenylalanine. The entry retains the CDR3 DNA only, 42 bases that are in frame from base 1.